This T cell receptor beta chain was identified in a study of T cell responses to AZD1222 COVID-19 vaccine. General study results and limits: Vaccine-associated CD4 TCRs spanned spike, dominant at 160-218 and 743-854.

Data came from immunoSEQ multiplex PCR; TCRdb stores just in-frame clones and leaves some out. The data contain about 97,000 clones, around 83% of them singletons. Germline V CDR1 and CDR2: MNHEY, SVGEGT. The CDR3 totals 17 residues. The germline V and J ends were trimmed by 6 bases and 0 bases, with 18 bases remaining between them. Concerning this clone: Its antigen is not identified.

This TCR was recovered from an adult in good health. The chain carries TRBV6-2 or TRBV6-3 and TRBJ1-5; D is possibly TRBD1 (6 bases). The sequencing here drew on peripheral blood, taken on day 0 of AZD1222 vaccination. The chain's CDR3 is CASSPGVQKYSNQPQHF. CDR3 DNA: TGTGCCAGCAGCCCAGGGGTACAGAAATATAGCAATCAGCCCCAGCATTTT.